This TCR beta chain came from a study of CD8+ T cells in alopecia areata. As the sequencing template, cDNA was produced by extracting RNA and reverse transcribing it. TCRdb's copy holds only in-frame clones and misses some; the assay was immunoSEQ multiplex PCR. This table has some 10,000 clones, about 67% appearing once. There are 12 residues in the CDR3. The V gene's germline CDR1 is SQVTM and CDR2 ANQGSEA. V dropped 3 bases and J dropped 8 bases, with 11 bases sitting between them. It was from alopecia areata patients that lesional scalp punch biopsies and peripheral blood were collected. This clonotype originated in a human donor with alopecia areata. V and J are TRBV29-1 and TRBJ2-1; D uncertain. Sequences were obtained from skin. CDR3 sequence (DNA): TGCAGCGTTGAGCGTGGCGAGCATGAGCAGTTCTTC. This encodes CSVERGEHEQFF.